This is a list of T cell receptor beta chains from one sample in a study of T-cell memory formation after mild COVID-19. TCRdb analysed the 5' RACE reads with MiXCR anew, one entry per CDR3 protein. Counted here are some 180,000 distinct CDR3 sequences, over 10% occurring once; the ten biggest clones make up approximately 3.3%. What was sequenced was PBMCs or a T cell subset sorted from them (not recorded which). The source is a man between 18 and 29 years old who had mild COVID-19 (a few samples of this study predate the infection). Cell type and time point are not known. The CDR3 runs from the conserved cysteine through the conserved F or W. A D gene is named only where the DNA matches it firmly.

d_call: -; v_call: TRBV7-6; j_call: TRBJ2-3; cdr3_aa: CASSFTGRGYTDTQYF
d_call: -; v_call: TRBV9; j_call: TRBJ1-3; cdr3_aa: CASSEGSSSGNTIYF
d_call: -; v_call: TRBV7-2; j_call: TRBJ1-2; cdr3_aa: CASSLGAGPEYGYTF
d_call: TRBD2; v_call: TRBV7-2; j_call: TRBJ2-3; cdr3_aa: CASSAAGTGDTQYF
d_call: -; v_call: TRBV5-1; j_call: TRBJ1-5; cdr3_aa: CASSLAWEGGNQPQHF
d_call: -; v_call: TRBV27; j_call: TRBJ2-4; cdr3_aa: CASSLQGGGNIQYF
d_call: TRBD2; v_call: TRBV5-5; j_call: TRBJ2-5; cdr3_aa: CASSPQLAGGETQYF
d_call: -; v_call: TRBV7-9; j_call: TRBJ1-2; cdr3_aa: CASSRVDGYTF
d_call: -; v_call: TRBV4-3; j_call: TRBJ2-5; cdr3_aa: CASSQVGWQQETQYF
d_call: -; v_call: TRBV6-5; j_call: TRBJ2-5; cdr3_aa: CASSYVGGRETQYF
d_call: TRBD2; v_call: TRBV12-3/TRBV12-4; j_call: TRBJ2-3; cdr3_aa: CASSSGTLVGDTQYF
d_call: -; v_call: TRBV5-1; j_call: TRBJ2-3; cdr3_aa: CASSRVFLDTQYF
d_call: -; v_call: TRBV5-5; j_call: TRBJ2-5; cdr3_aa: CASIAGWVQETQYF
d_call: TRBD2; v_call: TRBV2; j_call: TRBJ2-7; cdr3_aa: CASSEASGGYEQYF
d_call: -; v_call: TRBV5-5; j_call: TRBJ1-6; cdr3_aa: CASSLEGTLRNSPLHF
d_call: -; v_call: TRBV2; j_call: TRBJ1-2; cdr3_aa: CASREGPGYGYTF
d_call: -; v_call: TRBV30; j_call: TRBJ2-5; cdr3_aa: CAWSVRQPETQYF
d_call: -; v_call: TRBV18; j_call: TRBJ2-5; cdr3_aa: CASSLNSVGETQYF
d_call: TRBD2; v_call: TRBV28; j_call: TRBJ2-7; cdr3_aa: CASINSGGAFHEQYF
d_call: -; v_call: TRBV6-1; j_call: TRBJ1-1; cdr3_aa: CASSEDGGGGRTEAFF
d_call: -; v_call: TRBV21-1; j_call: TRBJ2-7; cdr3_aa: CASSKGEMTNPYEQYF
d_call: TRBD1; v_call: TRBV19; j_call: TRBJ1-1; cdr3_aa: CASSAQGAGAEAFF
d_call: -; v_call: TRBV6-5; j_call: TRBJ1-2; cdr3_aa: CASSYSDPSISYGYTF
d_call: -; v_call: TRBV5-1; j_call: TRBJ1-2; cdr3_aa: CASGRDGANYGYTF
d_call: TRBD2; v_call: TRBV11-2; j_call: TRBJ2-5; cdr3_aa: CASSPSGLAPDF
d_call: -; v_call: TRBV19; j_call: TRBJ1-2; cdr3_aa: CASRRDYGYTF
d_call: TRBD1; v_call: TRBV24-1; j_call: TRBJ2-5; cdr3_aa: CATSDPGQGEETQYF
d_call: -; v_call: TRBV24-1; j_call: TRBJ1-2; cdr3_aa: CSTSDSGHGYTF
d_call: -; v_call: TRBV5-4; j_call: TRBJ2-2; cdr3_aa: CASSAGAANTGELFF
d_call: TRBD2; v_call: TRBV29-1; j_call: TRBJ2-3; cdr3_aa: CSGGLAGLGDTQYF